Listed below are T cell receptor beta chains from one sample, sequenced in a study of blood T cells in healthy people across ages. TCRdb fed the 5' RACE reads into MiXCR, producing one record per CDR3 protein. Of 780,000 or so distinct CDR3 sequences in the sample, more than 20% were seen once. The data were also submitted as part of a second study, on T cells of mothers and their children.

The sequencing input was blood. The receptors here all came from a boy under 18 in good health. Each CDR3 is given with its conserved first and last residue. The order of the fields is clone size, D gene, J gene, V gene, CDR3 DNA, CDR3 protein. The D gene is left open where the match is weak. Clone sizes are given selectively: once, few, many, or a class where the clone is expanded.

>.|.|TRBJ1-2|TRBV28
TGCGCCAGCAGGGAGACAGGCTCTAATTATGGCTACACCTTC
CASRETGSNYGYTF
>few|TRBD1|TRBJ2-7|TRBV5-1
TGCGCCAGCAGCAGGGGACAGGGGGACTACGAGCAGTACTTC
CASSRGQGDYEQYF
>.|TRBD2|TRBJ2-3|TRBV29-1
TGCAGCGTGGTGGGACTAGCGGGAGGAAAAGATACGCAGTATTTT
CSVVGLAGGKDTQYF
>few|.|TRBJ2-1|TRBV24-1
TGTGCCACCAGTGATTTCGGACGGGCCAACAATGAGCAGTTCTTC
CATSDFGRANNEQFF
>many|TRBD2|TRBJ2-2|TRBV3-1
TGTGCCAGCAGCCAAGATTCGTGGCTAGCGGGGCCCAACACCGGGGAGCTGTTTTTT
CASSQDSWLAGPNTGELFF
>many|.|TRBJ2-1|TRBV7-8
TGTGCCAGCAGCTTAGCATTCAATGAGCAGTTCTTC
CASSLAFNEQFF
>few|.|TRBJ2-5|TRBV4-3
TGCGCCAGCAGCCAAGAGGACTCTGAGACCCAGTACTTC
CASSQEDSETQYF
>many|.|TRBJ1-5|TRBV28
TGTGCCAGCAGTTTAGGAGGAGCCTACAATCAGCCCCAGCATTTT
CASSLGGAYNQPQHF
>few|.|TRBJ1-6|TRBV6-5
TGTGCCAGCAGTTACTCAGGGCCTCCGGTTTCACCCCTCCACTTT
CASSYSGPPVSPLHF
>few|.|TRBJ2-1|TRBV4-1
TGCGCCAGCAGCACAGGTCCGGGAATAGAAGAGCAGTTCTTC
CASSTGPGIEEQFF
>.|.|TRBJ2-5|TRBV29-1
TGCAGCGTTGGCCATGAACAAGAGACCCAGTACTTC
CSVGHEQETQYF
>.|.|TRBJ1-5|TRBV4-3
TGCGCCAGCAGCCAAGATCGGTTAGGGCATCAGCCCCAGCATTTT
CASSQDRLGHQPQHF
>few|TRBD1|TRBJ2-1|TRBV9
TGTGCCAGCAGCGTAGTAGGACAGGGTAACAATGAGCAGTTCTTC
CASSVVGQGNNEQFF
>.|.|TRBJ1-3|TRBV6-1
TGTGCCAGCAGGGGAGAACATGACAGGGGAAACACCATATATTTT
CASRGEHDRGNTIYF
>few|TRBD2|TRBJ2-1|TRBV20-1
TGCAGTGCTAGAGATCTACTAGCGGGAGGCAATGAGCAGTTCTTC
CSARDLLAGGNEQFF
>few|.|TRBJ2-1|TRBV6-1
TGTGCCAGCCCCGGAAAAGCACCGCAAGGTGCCGGCTACAATGAGCAGTTCTTC
CASPGKAPQGAGYNEQFF
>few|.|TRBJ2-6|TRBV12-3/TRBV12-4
TGTGCCAGCAGCCCCCTGCGGCAGGGAGCTTATTCTGGGGCCAACGTCCTGACTTTC
CASSPLRQGAYSGANVLTF
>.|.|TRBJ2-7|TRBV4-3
TGCGCCAGCAGCCAAGGGCTAGCGCCTAACTACGAGCAGTACTTC
CASSQGLAPNYEQYF
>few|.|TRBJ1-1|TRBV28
TGTGCCAGCAGCTTCAGTGCTGAAGCTTTCTTT
CASSFSAEAFF
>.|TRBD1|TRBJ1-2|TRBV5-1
TGCGCCAGCGGAGCCAGGGGGCCTAGTGGCTACACCTTC
CASGARGPSGYTF
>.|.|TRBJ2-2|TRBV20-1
TGCAGTGCTAGTGGGGAGAACACCGGGGAGCTGTTTTTT
CSASGENTGELFF
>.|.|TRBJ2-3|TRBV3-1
TGTGCCAGCAGCCAAGACATTGATACGCAGTATTTT
CASSQDIDTQYF
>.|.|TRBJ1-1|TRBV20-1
TGCAGTGCTAGTCTGGACAACATGAACACTGAAGCTTTCTTT
CSASLDNMNTEAFF
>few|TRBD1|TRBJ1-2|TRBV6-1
TGTGCCAGCAGTGAAACCCCCGGGACAGACTATGGCTACACCTTC
CASSETPGTDYGYTF
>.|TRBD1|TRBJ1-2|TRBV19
TGTGCCAGTGTCAAGACCGGGACAGGGGGCGATTTGAATGGCTACACCTTC
CASVKTGTGGDLNGYTF
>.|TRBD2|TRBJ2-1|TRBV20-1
TGCAGTGCTAGAGATTTTCGGGGCGGGAGATCCTACAATGAGCAGTTCTTC
CSARDFRGGRSYNEQFF
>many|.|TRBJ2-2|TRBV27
TGTGCCAGCAGTTTCTCCAGGGCCGGGGAGCTGTTTTTT
CASSFSRAGELFF
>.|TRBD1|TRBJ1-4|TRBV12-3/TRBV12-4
TGTGCCAGCACTACGGACAGGGGGTATGAAAAACTGTTTTTT
CASTTDRGYEKLFF
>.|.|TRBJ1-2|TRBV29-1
TGCAGCGTTGCAACAGGAGCTAACTATGGCTACACCTTC
CSVATGANYGYTF
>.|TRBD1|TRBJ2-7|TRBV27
TGTGCCAGCAGACTCGGGACAGGGGATCGCTACGAGCAGTACTTC
CASRLGTGDRYEQYF
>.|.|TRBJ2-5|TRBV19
TGTGCCAGTAGTATCTCCGGGGGGCTGGAGACCCAGTACTTC
CASSISGGLETQYF
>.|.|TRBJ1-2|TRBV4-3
TGCGCCAGCAGCTCCTACGTCAGGGACGGCCGGGGCTACGCCTTC
CASSSYVRDGRGYAF
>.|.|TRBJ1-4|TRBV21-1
TGTGCCAGCAGCAAAGGGCCGGGTCCAACTAATGAAAAACTGTTTTTT
CASSKGPGPTNEKLFF
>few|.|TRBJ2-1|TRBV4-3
TGCGCCAGCAGCCAGGGGTTAGGCAAGTATGAGCAGTTCTTC
CASSQGLGKYEQFF
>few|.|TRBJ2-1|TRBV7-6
TGTGCCAGCAGCTTACAGGCAGGGTACCGCTCCTACAATGAGCAGTTCTTC
CASSLQAGYRSYNEQFF
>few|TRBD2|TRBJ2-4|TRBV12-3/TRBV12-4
TGTGCCAGCAGCCGACTAGCGGGGGGGTTGATAGCCAAAAACATTCAGTACTTC
CASSRLAGGLIAKNIQYF
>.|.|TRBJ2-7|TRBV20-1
TGCAGTGCTAGTCAAGACTCCTCGGGCTACGAGCAGTACTTC
CSASQDSSGYEQYF
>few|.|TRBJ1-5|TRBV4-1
TGCGCCAGCAGCCAACATGGACTAAGCAATCAGCCCCAGCATTTT
CASSQHGLSNQPQHF
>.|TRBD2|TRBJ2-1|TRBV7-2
TGTGCCAGCAGCCTAGCGGGGGGTGGGGTCGATGAGCAGTTCTTC
CASSLAGGGVDEQFF
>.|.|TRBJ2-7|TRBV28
TGTGCCAGCAGCCCGCTATTTGCACCCAGCCGTTCCAGCTCCTACGAGCAGTACTTC
CASSPLFAPSRSSSYEQYF
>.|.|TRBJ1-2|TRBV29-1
TGCAGCGTTGAGGAACTGATCTATGGCTACACCTTC
CSVEELIYGYTF
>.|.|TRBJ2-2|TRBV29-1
TGCAGCGTTGAAGAATCCGGGGAGCTGTTTTTT
CSVEESGELFF
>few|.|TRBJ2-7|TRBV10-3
TGTGCCATCAGTGAGGCTGCCGGGATTTGGGACGAGCAGTACTTC
CAISEAAGIWDEQYF
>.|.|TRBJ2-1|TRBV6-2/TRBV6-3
TGTGCCAGCCTAGCGTACTCCTACAATGAGCAGTTCTTC
CASLAYSYNEQFF
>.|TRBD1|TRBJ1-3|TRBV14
TGTGCCAGCAGTTACTGGACAGGGGCCACCATATATTTT
CASSYWTGATIYF
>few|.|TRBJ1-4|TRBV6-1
TGTGCCAGCAGTGAAGACAGGACAACTAATGAAAAACTGTTTTTT
CASSEDRTTNEKLFF
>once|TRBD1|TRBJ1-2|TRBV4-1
TGCGCCAACAGCCCATGGGACAGCAGTAACTATGGCTACACCTTC
CANSPWDSSNYGYTF
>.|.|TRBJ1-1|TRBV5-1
TGCGCCAGCAGCTTGACCGGGACGCTTAACACTGAAGCTTTCTTT
CASSLTGTLNTEAFF
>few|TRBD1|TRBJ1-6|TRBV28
TGTGCCAGCAGTTTTCACACTAGACAGGGAAGGCCCCTCCACTTT
CASSFHTRQGRPLHF
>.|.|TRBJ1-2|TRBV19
TGTGCCAGTAGTATGATGGGGCAGACAATTGGCTACACCTTC
CASSMMGQTIGYTF
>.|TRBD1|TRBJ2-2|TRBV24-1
TGTGCCACCCGGGACAGATTTAACACCGGGGAGCTGTTTTTT
CATRDRFNTGELFF
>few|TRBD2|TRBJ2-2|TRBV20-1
TGCAGTGCTAGAGCCGGGACTACATATTCGGGGGAGCTGTTTTTT
CSARAGTTYSGELFF
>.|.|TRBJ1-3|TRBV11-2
TGTGCCAGCAGCTCCGGTCCGAGGGGCGGCGGAAACACCATATATTTT
CASSSGPRGGGNTIYF
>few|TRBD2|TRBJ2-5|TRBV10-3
TGTGCCATCAGACCAACACCGGGACTAGCGGGAGAAGAGACCCAGTACTTC
CAIRPTPGLAGEETQYF
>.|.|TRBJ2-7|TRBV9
TGTGCCAGCAGTGAAGGGGTAGGGGCCTACGAGCAGTACTTC
CASSEGVGAYEQYF
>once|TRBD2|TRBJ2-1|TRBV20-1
TGCAGTGCTAGTAACTCTAGCGGGGGGGCGGCTAAGCAGTTCTTC
CSASNSSGGAAKQFF
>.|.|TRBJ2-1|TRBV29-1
TGCAGCGTTGAATGGGATAGCGACTACAATGAGCAGTTCTTC
CSVEWDSDYNEQFF